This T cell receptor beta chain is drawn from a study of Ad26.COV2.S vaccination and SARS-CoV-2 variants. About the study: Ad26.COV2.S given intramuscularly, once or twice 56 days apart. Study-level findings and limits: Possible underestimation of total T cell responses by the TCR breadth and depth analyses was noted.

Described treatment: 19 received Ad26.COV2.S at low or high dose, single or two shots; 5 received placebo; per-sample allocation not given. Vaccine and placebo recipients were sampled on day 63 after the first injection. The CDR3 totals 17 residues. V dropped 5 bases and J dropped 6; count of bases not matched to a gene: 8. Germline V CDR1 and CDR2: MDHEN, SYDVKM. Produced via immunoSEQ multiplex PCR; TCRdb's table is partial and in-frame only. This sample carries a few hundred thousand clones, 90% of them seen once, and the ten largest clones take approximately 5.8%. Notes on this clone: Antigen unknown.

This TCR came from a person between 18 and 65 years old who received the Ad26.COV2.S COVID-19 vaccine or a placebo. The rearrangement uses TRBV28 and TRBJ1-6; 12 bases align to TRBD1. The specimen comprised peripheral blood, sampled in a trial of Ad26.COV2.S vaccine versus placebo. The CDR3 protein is CASSPTGQGAFNSPLHF. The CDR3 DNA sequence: TGTGCCAGCAGTCCAACGGGACAGGGGGCGTTTAATTCACCCCTCCACTTT.